This is a list of T cell receptor beta chains from one sample in a study of CD8 T cells in ankylosing spondylitis. One entry per CDR3 protein results from TCRdb running MiXCR on the 5' RACE reads. Altogether around 490,000 distinct CDR3 sequences are present, approximately 5.3% being singletons, with the ten largest covering roughly 3.5%. Sequenced material: blood, either unsorted or a sorted T cell fraction (not recorded which). The receptors stem from a male donor with ankylosing spondylitis. CDR3s include the opening cysteine and the closing phenylalanine or tryptophan. The D gene is left open where the match is weak. Clone size is stated in some rows and not others, as once, few, many or a class when expanded.

v_gene	d_gene	j_gene	abundance	len	CDR3aa	CDR3nt
TRBV5-1	TRBD1	TRBJ2-7	many	15	CASSLDRGPSYEQYF	TGCGCCAGCAGCCTAGACAGGGGCCCCTCCTACGAGCAGTACTTC
TRBV6-4	TRBD2	TRBJ2-1	.	15	CASRDGLGGSNEQFF	TGTGCCAGCAGAGACGGGCTGGGGGGGAGCAATGAGCAGTTCTTC
TRBV5-3	.	TRBJ2-7	.	14	CARGPERLCYEQYF	TGTGCCAGGGGCCCCGAACGCCTGTGCTACGAGCAGTACTTC
TRBV5-1	TRBD1	TRBJ2-7	many	14	CASSAGTGSLEQYF	TGCGCCAGCAGCGCCGGGACAGGGTCCCTCGAGCAGTACTTC
TRBV20-1	.	TRBJ2-3	many	12	CSASREPDTQYF	TGCAGTGCTAGTCGGGAGCCAGATACGCAGTATTTT
TRBV5-1	.	TRBJ2-5	many	14	CASRVRGNQETQYF	TGCGCCAGCCGGGTCAGGGGAAACCAAGAGACCCAGTACTTC
TRBV7-9	.	TRBJ1-2	many	15	CASSATKDRAEGYTF	TGTGCCAGCAGCGCTACCAAAGACCGCGCCGAAGGCTACACCTTC
TRBV20-1	TRBD1	TRBJ2-5	many	14	CSARKGAAQETQYF	TGCAGTGCTAGAAAGGGGGCAGCACAAGAGACCCAGTACTTC
TRBV28	.	TRBJ1-1	many	13	CASNLGGYTEAFF	TGTGCCAGCAACCTAGGTGGGTACACTGAAGCTTTCTTT
TRBV27	.	TRBJ2-1	many	11	CAVGGVSEQFF	TGTGCCGTTGGAGGGGTTAGTGAGCAGTTCTTC
TRBV27	.	TRBJ1-2	many	14	CASSFVGGNYGYTF	TGTGCCAGCAGTTTCGTCGGGGGTAACTATGGCTACACCTTC
TRBV20-1	.	TRBJ2-1	many	14	CSAIGRLSYNEQFF	TGCAGTGCTATCGGGAGACTCTCCTACAATGAGCAGTTCTTC
TRBV20-1	.	TRBJ2-6	many	14	CSAEHGSGANVLTF	TGCAGTGCTGAGCATGGGTCCGGGGCCAACGTCCTGACTTTC
TRBV6-5	.	TRBJ1-1	many	15	CASSYRLLLNTEAFF	TGTGCCAGCAGTTACCGCCTTTTATTGAACACTGAAGCTTTCTTT
TRBV7-2	TRBD2	TRBJ2-1	.	15	CASSRTSGILHEQFF	TGTGCCAGCAGCCGCACTAGCGGGATCCTCCATGAGCAGTTCTTC
TRBV20-1	TRBD1	TRBJ2-7	many	14	CSARGQGAAYEQYF	TGCAGTGCTAGAGGTCAGGGGGCGGCCTACGAGCAGTACTTC
TRBV5-1	TRBD2	TRBJ2-3	many	16	CASSLAGGGSTDTQYF	TGCGCCAGCAGCTTGGCCGGCGGGGGAAGCACAGATACGCAGTATTTT
TRBV24-1	.	TRBJ2-7	many	13	CATSDPPSYEQYF	TGTGCCACCAGTGACCCCCCTTCCTACGAGCAGTACTTC
TRBV5-1	.	TRBJ2-1	.	17	CASSGLTRLSSYNEQFF	TGCGCCAGCAGCGGCTTGACGCGGTTGAGCTCCTACAATGAGCAGTTCTTC
TRBV7-9	.	TRBJ1-1	many	16	CASSFGGTSLVPEAFF	TGTGCCAGCAGCTTTGGCGGGACCTCTCTGGTCCCTGAAGCTTTCTTT
TRBV12-3/TRBV12-4	TRBD1	TRBJ2-5	many	12	CASSGQGRTQYF	TGTGCCAGCAGTGGACAGGGACGGACCCAGTACTTC
TRBV7-9	.	TRBJ2-2	many	16	CASGKWGHANTGELFF	TGTGCCAGCGGGAAATGGGGCCACGCGAACACCGGGGAGCTGTTTTTT
TRBV20-1	.	TRBJ2-3	many	11	CSAKRGDTQYF	TGCAGTGCTAAGAGGGGAGATACGCAGTATTTT